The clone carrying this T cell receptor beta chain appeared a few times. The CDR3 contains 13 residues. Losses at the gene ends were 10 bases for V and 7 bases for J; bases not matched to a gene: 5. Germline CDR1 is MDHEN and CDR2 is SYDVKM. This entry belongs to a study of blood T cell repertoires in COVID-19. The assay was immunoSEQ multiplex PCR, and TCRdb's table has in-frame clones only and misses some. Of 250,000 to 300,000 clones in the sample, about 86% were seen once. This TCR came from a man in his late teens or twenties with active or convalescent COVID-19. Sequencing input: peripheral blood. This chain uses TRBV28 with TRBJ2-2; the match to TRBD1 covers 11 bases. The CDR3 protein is CATRGQGVGELFF. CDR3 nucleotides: TGTGCCACCCGGGGACAGGGGGTCGGGGAGCTGTTTTTT. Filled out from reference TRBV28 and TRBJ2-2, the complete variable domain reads DVKVTQSSRYLVKRTGEKVFLECVQDMDHENMFWYRQDPGLGLRLIYFSYDVKMKEKGDIPEGYSVSREKKERFSLILESASTNQTSMYLCATRGQGVGELFFGEGSRLTVL.